Listed below are T cell receptor beta chains from one sample, sequenced in a study of T cell responses to AZD1222 COVID-19 vaccine. This table comes from immunoSEQ multiplex PCR, and its TCRdb copy is limited to in-frame clones, with some not included. The repertoire holds more than 95,000 clones, with around 88% as singletons. The sequences come from peripheral blood, collected on day 0 of AZD1222 vaccination. The receptors stem from an adult in good health. Each CDR3 is given with its conserved first and last residue. D genes are given only for firm matches. Some rows mark clone size as missing; the rest say once, few, many or name a class of expanded clone.

TRBV11-2	-	-	TRBJ2-1	TGTGCCAGCAGCTTAGTTGGGGGGGCAAATGAGCAGTTCTTC	CASSLVGGANEQFF
TRBV6-4	-	-	TRBJ1-3	TGTGCCAGCAGTGACTCTTCCGAGTCCTCTGGAAACACCATATATTTT	CASSDSSESSGNTIYF
TRBV6-1	-	-	TRBJ1-2	TGTGCCAGCAGTGAAAACGGGCGCTATGGCTACACCTTC	CASSENGRYGYTF
TRBV5-4	once	-	TRBJ1-2	TGTGCCAGCAGCCAGGTCGGCTATGGCTACACCTTC	CASSQVGYGYTF
TRBV6-5	-	TRBD1	TRBJ2-3	TGTGCCAGCAGTTTTCGGGACAGGGCCACAGATACGCAGTATTTT	CASSFRDRATDTQYF
TRBV12-3/TRBV12-4	-	-	TRBJ1-1	TGTGCCAGCAGTCCGGACACTGAAGCTTTCTTT	CASSPDTEAFF
TRBV5-4	-	-	TRBJ1-6	TGTGCCAGCAGCTTGCGGGCCGAAAATTCACCCCTCCACTTT	CASSLRAENSPLHF
TRBV24-1	-	-	TRBJ1-3	TGTGCCACCAGTGACGACTTGATTGAAAACACCATATATTTT	CATSDDLIENTIYF
TRBV10-2	-	-	TRBJ1-2	TGCGCCAGCAGTGAGAACGGGAACTATGGCTACACCTTC	CASSENGNYGYTF
TRBV5-1	-	TRBD2	TRBJ2-1	TGCGCCAGCAGCTTGGCCACATCTAGCGGGGCCCGCCGCTATGAGCAGTTCTTC	CASSLATSSGARRYEQFF
TRBV27	once	TRBD1	TRBJ2-7	TGTGCCAGCAGTTTATCGAAAGGGACAGGTTCCTACGAGCAGTACTTC	CASSLSKGTGSYEQYF
TRBV6-6	once	TRBD2	TRBJ2-1	TGTGCCAGCAGTGGGGGACTAGCGGGAGGCTACAATGAGCAGTTCTTC	CASSGGLAGGYNEQFF
TRBV2	-	-	TRBJ1-5	TGTGCCAGCAAATCCGAAATATATGGCAATCAGCCCCAGCATTTT	CASKSEIYGNQPQHF
TRBV7-2	-	TRBD2	TRBJ2-7	TGTGCCAGCAGCCCAACTAGCGGCCTCTACGAGCAGTACTTC	CASSPTSGLYEQYF
TRBV7-9	-	TRBD1	TRBJ1-2	TGTGCCAGCAGCTTTCTTGGACAGGACGCAACCTTC	CASSFLGQDATF
TRBV27	-	-	TRBJ2-1	TGTGCCAGCAGATTCTTAAGAGGAGACAATGAGCAGTTCTTC	CASRFLRGDNEQFF
TRBV7-2	-	TRBD2	TRBJ2-7	TGTGCCAGCAGCGGATCTAGCGGGAGGTATGGCGAGCAGTACTTC	CASSGSSGRYGEQYF